This T cell receptor beta chain originates from a study of T-cell memory formation after mild COVID-19. Turning to the study itself: TCR clusters were mostly donor specific.

TCRdb used MiXCR to reprocess the 5' RACE reads, holding one entry per CDR3 protein. The table lists 55,000 to 70,000 distinct CDR3 sequences, about a quarter of them singletons, with roughly 45% in the top ten. V lost 4 bases and J lost 5, with 12 bases in between. Germline V gene sequence: CDR1 SEHNR, CDR2 FQNEAQ (reference sequence). The CDR3 spans 13 residues. V gene TRBV7-9 combines with J gene TRBJ2-7; D not resolved. The clonotype was recovered from a man between 18 and 35 years old who had mild COVID-19 (a few samples of this study predate the infection). Cell type and time point are not known. The sequenced sample was PBMCs or a T cell subset sorted from them (not recorded which). Here the CDR3 DNA reads TGTGCCAGCAGCTCCCCCTTATCCGACGAGCAGTACTTC. Its translation: CASSSPLSDEQYF.